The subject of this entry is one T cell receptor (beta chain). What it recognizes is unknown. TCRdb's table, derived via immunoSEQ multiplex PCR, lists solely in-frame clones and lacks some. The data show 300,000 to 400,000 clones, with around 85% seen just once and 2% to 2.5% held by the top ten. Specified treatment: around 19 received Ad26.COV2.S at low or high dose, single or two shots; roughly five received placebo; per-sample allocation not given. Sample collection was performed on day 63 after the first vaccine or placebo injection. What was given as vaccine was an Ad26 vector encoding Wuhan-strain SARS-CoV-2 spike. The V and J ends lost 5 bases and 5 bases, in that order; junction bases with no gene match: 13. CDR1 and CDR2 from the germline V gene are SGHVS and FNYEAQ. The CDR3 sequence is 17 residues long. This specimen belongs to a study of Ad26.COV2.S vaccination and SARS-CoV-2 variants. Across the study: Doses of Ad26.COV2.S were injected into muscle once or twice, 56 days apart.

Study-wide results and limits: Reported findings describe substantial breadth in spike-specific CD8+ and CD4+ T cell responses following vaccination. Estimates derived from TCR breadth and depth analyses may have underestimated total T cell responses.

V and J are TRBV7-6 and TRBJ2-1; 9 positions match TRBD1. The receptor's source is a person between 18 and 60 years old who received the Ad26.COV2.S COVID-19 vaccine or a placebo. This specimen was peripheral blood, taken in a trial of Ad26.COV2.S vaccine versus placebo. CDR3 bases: TGTGCCAGCAGCGTAGGGGGGACAGGGTGGAAGGACAATGAGCAGTTCTTC. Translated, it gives CASSVGGTGWKDNEQFF.